This TCR beta chain was obtained from a study of shared clonotypes between healthy human individuals. Method: immunoSEQ multiplex PCR; TCRdb's copy keeps in-frame clones and lacks some. The profile shows around 88,000 clones, 67% of them singletons. The donors, all of them Caucasian adults, lived in Nashville, Tennessee. The specimen sequenced was memory CD8+ T cells sorted from blood. The sample's subset: CD45RO+ cells pooled with CCR7-negative TemRA cells. The clonotype was recovered from a man under 40 in good health.

CDR3 in amino acids: CASSLDIPRYSYEQYF. The CDR3 bases are TGTGCCAGCAGCTTAGATATCCCGAGGTACTCCTACGAGCAGTACTTC. The V gene is TRBV11-2, the J gene TRBJ2-7, with no clear D. The V gene's germline CDR1 is SGHAT and CDR2 FQNNGV. The germline V and J ends were trimmed by 0 bases and 0 bases, with 12 bases remaining between them. There are 16 residues in the CDR3.